The text below deals with one T cell receptor beta chain. Its antigen remains undetermined. Base quality data are lacking; no much larger clone is found one base away. This sample stems from a study of cytomegalovirus exposure and HLA in healthy donors (dated by TCRdb to the late 2010s). General notes on the study: In an earlier analysis of 550 to 750 of the donors, around 300 Gb of sequence data and just under 120 million unique TCR beta sequences from roughly 180 million T cells were reported. A later analysis re-examined previously published TCR beta repertoires from more than 650 donors and added high-resolution HLA genotyping to investigate patterns of TCR occurrence. Among roughly 400 genotyped donors of the cohort, an average of around 220,000 unique TCR beta nucleotide sequences was sequenced per donor, of which 15% to 20% were non-productive. Of the approximately 400 genotyped donors, over 70% fell in the genetic ancestry cluster associated with self-reported Caucasian donors. The aim of the study was to test whether cataloging public T cell receptors could identify signatures of past pathogen exposure. The number of typed donors differed by locus: about 629-640 for A, B, C, DRB1 and DQB1; 522 for DQA1; some 590 for DPA1; and roughly 450 for DPB1. Along with the roughly 610-subject first cohort, a separate validation cohort of over a hundred different subjects was used. Using immunosequencing, the study profiled T cell repertoires from about 650 subjects and related those repertoires to cytomegalovirus serostatus. In the later analysis, no new phenotypic data were used to find candidate immune exposures; instead, reliance was placed on TCR beta sequences and their occurrence across donors. The study combined high-throughput TCR immunosequencing, statistical association of individual TCRs with disease status, and machine learning to predict cytomegalovirus infection status. Approximately 300 gigabases of sequencing data and around 90 million unique TCR sequences made up an early release that covered several hundred HLA-typed donors. An earlier analysis of 587 of the donors used high-throughput TCR beta sequencing to judge whether each TCR beta V gene segment behaved as functional or pseudogenic. A later genetic analysis used genome-wide SNP genotypes for about three fifths of the 666 donors, treating that subset as a discovery cohort. Donor age, sex, ethnicity and CMV serostatus were collected together with the repertoire data. HLA typing covered class I and class II loci at four-digit resolution. A few DR-DQ haplotypes were treated as single units for association and clustering because of strong linkage in the cohort. Every discovery cohort repertoire had been produced on one sequencing platform. The paper's findings and limits, for the study overall: A later genetic analysis associated a missense DCLRE1C variant with V-gene and J-gene trimming of TCR beta chains, and an independent cohort replicated the association. According to a later analysis, parvovirus B19, influenza, CMV and Epstein-Barr virus appeared linked to several top co-occurrence clusters. It was suggested by the authors that the approach could potentially be generalized to other disease states and immunological phenotypes. The presence/absence analyses assumed that sequencing depth was roughly uniform across donors, and that assumption may not be true. The cohort was sequenced for TCR beta chains only, and without alpha or paired-chain data the features that could be detected were limited. Immune exposure information for the cohort was limited to CMV serostatus. A cluster of highly shared sequence variants was judged likely to represent a technical artifact of the sequencing pipeline. Because HLA typing was unavailable for some donors at each locus, only the typed subset was used in association tests. Three of the identified cytomegalovirus-associated TCR beta chains were confirmed in vitro to be specific for cytomegalovirus antigens. Some IMGT-functional V segments, including TRBV6-2 and TRBV6-3, could not be distinguished by the 87-base-pair reads and were therefore excluded. Broadly in line with IMGT annotations, most TCR beta V segments showed up in productive rearrangements about 90% or about 30% of the time in an earlier analysis of around 600 of the donors. The study listed 164 TCR beta chains as associated with cytomegalovirus. In a later analysis, HLA-associated TCR beta chains showed more clonal expansion and lower generation probabilities than non-associated chains that were equally common. According to a later genetic analysis, donors in an Asian-associated ancestry cluster had fewer N-insertions in productive TCRs than the approximately 670-donor mean. Over 15 rarely observed V segments, including chromosome 9 orphons, were excluded from the earlier analysis of 550 to 700 of the donors because counts were too low. Most TCR sequences were observed very rarely across donors, whereas some public TCRs were present in many individuals. A later analysis associated some 17,000 TCR beta sequences with specific HLA alleles at a false discovery rate of 0.05. A further reported finding was that TCR beta sequences accurately predicted the HLA-A and HLA-B alleles for most subjects in the first cohort. Correlated functional status among segregating V segments might reflect linkage disequilibrium, but an unknown experimental factor could not be ruled out. The classifier was reported to diagnose cytomegalovirus status with high specificity and sensitivity in both the original cohort and the validation cohort. A later analysis found that TCR association rates varied across HLA loci, with DRB1 alleles showing the most associated TCRs and HLA-C alleles the fewest. Strong co-occurrence of HLA alleles, especially DR and DQ, made assigning TCR associations to individual alleles difficult. A later analysis found that most CMV-associated TCR beta chains appeared HLA-restricted, with HLA associations seemingly driven largely by CMV exposure.

Libraries were built with the immunoSEQ multiplex PCR assay. For the multiplex PCR, a mixture combining 60 forward primers for TCR Vbeta segments and 13 reverse primers for TCR Jbeta segments was used. Amplification of the CDR3 region of rearranged TCR beta genes was performed with a multiplex PCR assay on genomic DNA. The Illumina HiSeq System was used to sequence the amplified TCR beta libraries as 87-base-pair reads. On the authors' methods: A later analysis counted some 80 million unique TCR beta chains across the 666 repertoires, and 9 million to 14 million of these chains were shared by at least two donors. To remove PCR and sequencing errors, raw reads were error-corrected and collapsed into unique sequences using a nearest-neighbor algorithm that merged closely related sequences. Alignment of CDR3 sequences to IMGT reference sequences was used to assign V, D and J gene segments. For a sequence to be retained, a match of at least six nucleotides was required to both a V gene segment and a J gene segment. Rearrangements were classified as productive when the CDR3 lacked stop codons and remained in frame with V and J, and all other rearrangements were classified as non-productive. Following IMGT convention, CDR3 was defined as the stretch from the second conserved V-encoded cysteine up to the conserved J-encoded phenylalanine. The earlier analysis of 500 to 750 of the donors excluded any sequence lacking an unambiguous match to a single V gene segment. In an earlier analysis of some 590 of the donors, a V segment was called functional when productive rearrangements were above 56.7%, and segregating when the standard deviation between donors exceeded 5%. A statistical classification framework was built for diagnosing cytomegalovirus status from the catalog of TCR beta chain sequences. In a later analysis, TCR nucleotide sequences were compared against IMGT/GENE-DB human TR gene sequences so that V and J genes could be assigned. In a later analysis, CDR3 sequences and most-parsimonious VDJ recombination scenarios were assigned using the TCRdist pipeline. In a later analysis, each TCR beta chain was defined by its CDR3 amino acid sequence together with its V-gene family, and reads without a unique V-gene family were excluded. As a way to deal with suspected cross-contamination and a sequencing artifact, a later analysis dropped 500 to 700 nucleotide sequences that were highly shared and had low generation probability. In a later analysis, a clonal expansion index was calculated for each public chain from normalized within-repertoire ranks of inferred template counts. A later analysis computed generation probabilities with a VDJ recombination model fitted to out-of-frame rearrangements, and checked the results against IGoR. In a later analysis, hypergeometric tests were used to score TCR-TCR, TCR-HLA and TCR-CMV co-occurrence, with a repertoire-size bias correction applied to TCR pairs. To estimate false discovery rates, a later analysis permuted the HLA or CMV assignments 20 times. A later analysis grouped co-occurring TCRs with DBSCAN, adding TCRdist sequence similarity when clustering within HLA-allele-positive subsets. For co-occurrence clustering, repertoires with fewer than 30,000 or more than 120,000 public chains were excluded, along with 5 or 6 repertoires with anomalous nucleotide sharing. TCRdb's version of the immuneACCESS table is confined to in-frame rearrangements and falls short of the full clone set. An unresolved V gene accounts for under half of the shortfall where checked; the remainder is of unknown origin. That table is the source of V, J and clone size, and D and trimming were worked out from the DNA. The table for this sample lists more than 120,000 clones; about 79% of them were counted only once. Around 2.5% of the sample comes from the top ten.

For CDR1 and CDR2, the germline V gene (reference sequence) lists LNHDA and SQIVND. V ends up 6 bases short and J 4 bases short, with an unmatched junction base count of 8. Reading from cysteine to phenylalanine, the CDR3 counts 15 amino acids. The kept DNA is CDR3 alone, 45 bases in frame from the first base. The cohort was made up of roughly 670 healthy bone marrow donors. All cohort members were sampled while nominally healthy, although unrecorded immune exposures were likely present. The donor tested CMV seronegative, placing the donor among the 350 or so seronegative members of the cohort. A peripheral blood sample was provided by each donor, and peripheral blood mononuclear cells were used for TCR beta sequencing. Genomic DNA extraction from the blood cell samples was performed with the Qiagen DNeasy Blood Extraction Kit.

Recombination linked TRBV19 to TRBJ2-1; 8 bases in the middle match TRBD2. The specimen sequenced was PBMCs. The receptor's source is a male donor in good health and CMV-seronegative. The encoded CDR3 is CASSSGTRGYNEQFF. The bases are TGTGCCAGTAGCTCCGGGACTAGAGGATACAATGAGCAGTTCTTC.